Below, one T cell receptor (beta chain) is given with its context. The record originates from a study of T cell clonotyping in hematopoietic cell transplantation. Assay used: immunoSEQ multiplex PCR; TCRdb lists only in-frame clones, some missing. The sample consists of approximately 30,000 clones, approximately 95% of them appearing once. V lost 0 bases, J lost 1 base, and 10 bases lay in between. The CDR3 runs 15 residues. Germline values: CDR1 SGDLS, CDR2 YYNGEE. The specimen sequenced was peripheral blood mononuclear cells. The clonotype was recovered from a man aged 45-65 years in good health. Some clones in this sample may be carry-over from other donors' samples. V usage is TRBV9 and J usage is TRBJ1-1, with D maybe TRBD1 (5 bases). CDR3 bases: TGTGCCAGCAGCGTAGCTCCAGGGACGAACACTGAAGCTTTCTTT. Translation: CASSVAPGTNTEAFF.